This T cell receptor beta chain was captured in a study of cytomegalovirus exposure and HLA in healthy donors. PCR primers comprised 60 Vbeta and 13 Jbeta primers. Libraries were prepared by immunoSEQ multiplex PCR; TCRdb keeps only in-frame clonotypes and omits some of them. The top ten hold 3.3% of the sample, which has some 120,000 clones, roughly 80% seen once. V was trimmed by 0 bases and J by 4 bases, leaving 11 bases between them. Germline assignment: CDR1 SGDLS and CDR2 YYNGEE. This CDR3 spans 15 amino acids. The chain couples TRBV9 to TRBJ2-1, with TRBD2 as a possible D gene (5 bases). What was sequenced was PBMCs. This clonotype was sampled from a male donor in good health and CMV-seronegative. The CDR3 nucleotides are TGTGCCAGCAGCGTAGTGGCGGGCCCTTACAATGAGCAGTTCTTC. Residues: CASSVVAGPYNEQFF.